The 22 T cell receptor beta chains presented below share a single source sample, sequenced in a study of blood T cell repertoires in COVID-19. Using immunoSEQ multiplex PCR, the repertoire was profiled, and TCRdb retains in-frame clones only, with some absent. The sample records 65,000 or so clones, approximately 88% being singletons. The sequenced sample was peripheral blood. Source of these receptors: a man aged 25 to 45 with COVID-19, enrolled during active disease.

The gene calls are TRBV30 and TRBJ2-2, with 7 bases matching TRBD1. The CDR3 has 14 residues. Germline-derived CDR1 and CDR2 are GTSNPN and SVGIG (reference sequence). V trimming: 2 bases; J trimming: 7 bases; junction bases outside the gene matches: 7. CDR3 sequence (DNA): TGTGCCTGGAGTAGAGGGGGCCGGGGCGGGGAGCTGTTTTTT. Its translation is CAWSRGGRGGELFF.

V gene TRBV5-8 combines with J gene TRBJ2-7, with TRBD2 matching over 10 bases. Per the germline V gene, CDR1 is SGHTS and CDR2 is YDEGEE. After removal of 4 bases from V and 0 bases from J, the junction contained 7 bases not matched to a gene. The CDR3 consists of 16 residues. The CDR3 loop reads CASSAWTSGPSYEQYF. The DNA of the CDR3 is TGTGCCAGCAGCGCCTGGACTAGCGGTCCCTCCTACGAGCAGTACTTC.

This chain links TRBV6-1 with TRBJ1-6; D gene uncertain. Germline-derived CDR1 and CDR2 are MNHNS and SASEGT. This CDR3 is built from 15 residues. Trimming removed 2 bases at V and 5 bases at J, with 10 bases between. CDR3 nucleotides: TGTGCCAGCAGTGAATCGGGGAGCAATAATTCACCCCTCCACTTT. Protein: CASSESGSNNSPLHF.

This clone was counted once. This chain connects TRBV11-2 to TRBJ2-7; 7 nucleotides match TRBD2. V was pared by 5 bases and J by 6 bases, with 13 bases of the junction left unmatched. Germline V gives CDR1 SGHAT, CDR2 FQNNGV. This CDR3 is 15 amino acids long. CDR3 loop: CASSPQKGGPLEQYF. CDR3 nucleotides: TGTGCCAGCAGCCCTCAGAAGGGAGGGCCTCTCGAGCAGTACTTC.

This clone has just one count. The rearrangement joins TRBV11-3 to TRBJ2-1; D remains ambiguous. Germline V gene sequence: CDR1 SGHNT, CDR2 YENEEA. V lost 2 bases and J lost 8, with 13 bases in between. The CDR3 is 14 residues long. CDR3 in amino acids: CASSLTGLEDEQFF. In DNA form, the CDR3 reads TGTGCCAGCAGCTTAACTGGGTTAGAGGATGAGCAGTTCTTC.

The chain combines TRBV10-2 with TRBJ2-5; a possible D gene is TRBD1 (6 bases). CDR1 is WSHSY, CDR2 SAAADI, per germline. This CDR3 contains 14 residues. V lost 4 bases to trimming and J lost 8 bases, with 17 bases between them. The CDR3 reads CASSVGDMAETQYF. The CDR3 region has the DNA TGCGCCAGCAGTGTAGGGGACATGGCCGAAACCCAGTACTTC.

This chain uses TRBV7-3 with TRBJ2-7, with 8 nucleotides matching TRBD2. CDR1 and CDR2 from the germline V gene are SGHTA and FQGTGA. Trimming cost V 5 bases and J 3 bases; bases outside gene matches: 12. The CDR3 totals 16 residues. The DNA of the CDR3 is TGTGCCAGCAGCCCCGCGGGAAGCGGGAGCGTCTACGAGCAGTACTTC. Encoded protein: CASSPAGSGSVYEQYF.

The CDR3 bases are TGTGCCAGCAGCCAGGGGACTAGCGGGGCCTACGAGCAGTACTTC. This gives the protein CASSQGTSGAYEQYF. The chain joins TRBV4-2 to TRBJ2-7; TRBD2 agrees at 13 bases. This CDR3 is built from 15 residues. Germline V gene sequence: CDR1 LGHNA, CDR2 YNFKEQ. Germline trimming cut 3 bases from V and 2 bases from J; bases unmatched to any gene: 1.

The chain combines TRBV5-6 with TRBJ2-5; D is undetermined. The germline V gene has CDR1 SGHDT and CDR2 YYEEEE. The CDR3 totals 13 residues. Trimming pared 1 base from V and 4 bases from J, leaving 8 bases between. This CDR3 is CASSLISGETQYF. The CDR3 coding sequence is TGTGCCAGCAGCTTGATTTCCGGAGAGACCCAGTACTTC.

This clone was counted a few times. The chain has TRBV30 and TRBJ2-1; D might be TRBD2 (6 bases). V lost 1 base to trimming and J lost 6 bases, with 13 bases between them. This CDR3 has 14 amino acids. Germline assignment: CDR1 GTSNPN and CDR2 SVGIG (reference sequence). This CDR3 reads CAWSDLSGFNEQFF. The CDR3 nucleotides read TGTGCCTGGAGTGACCTTAGCGGATTCAATGAGCAGTTCTTC.

V is TRBV7-8 and J is TRBJ1-4; 11 bases agree with TRBD1. Germline loops: CDR1 SGHVS, CDR2 FQNEAQ. The J segment lost 7 bases and the V segment lost 5 bases, leaving 6 bases of the junction unmatched. The CDR3 loop spans 15 amino acids. CDR3: CASSRAGQGGEKLFF. CDR3 sequence (DNA): TGTGCCAGCAGCCGAGCGGGACAGGGGGGTGAAAAACTGTTTTTT.

This chain joins TRBV30 and TRBJ1-2; D remains unclear. Trimming left V 2 bases short and J 6 bases short, with 10 bases between. The germline V gene has CDR1 GTSNPN and CDR2 SVGIG (reference sequence). CDR3 size: 12 residues. The CDR3 sequence is CAWSRSRDGYTF. For the CDR3, the DNA is TGTGCCTGGAGTCGGTCGAGGGATGGCTACACCTTC. Supplemented by reference TRBV30 and TRBJ1-2, the full variable domain reads SQTIHQWPATLVQPVGSPLSLECTVEGTSNPNLYWYRQAAGRGLQLLFYSVGIGQISSEVPQNLSASRPQDRQFILSSKKLLLSDSGFYLCAWSRSRDGYTFGSGTRLTVV.

The V and J genes are TRBV29-1 and TRBJ1-1; D is uncertain. V was shortened by 7 bases and J by 5 bases, with 11 bases between the two germline ends. This CDR3 is 11 amino acids long. Germline V gives CDR1 SQVTM, CDR2 ANQGSEA. The CDR3 DNA follows: TGCAGCGCCGGAGAGGGAACTGAAGCTTTCTTT. It codes for CSAGEGTEAFF.

The chain links TRBV7-9 to TRBJ2-5, with D perhaps matching TRBD2 (5 bases). CDR1 is SEHNR and CDR2 is FQNEAQ in the germline V gene (reference sequence). CDR3 length: 15 amino acids. V lost 1 base to trimming and J lost 2 bases, with 11 bases between them. The CDR3 reads CASSLGVLAQETQYF. CDR3 sequence (DNA): TGTGCCAGCAGCTTAGGAGTGTTAGCGCAAGAGACCCAGTACTTC.

V and J are TRBV9 and TRBJ1-3; 9 bases map to TRBD1. Germline values: CDR1 SGDLS, CDR2 YYNGEE. J lost 0 bases, V lost 4 bases, and 5 bases had no gene match. The CDR3 covers 16 residues. CDR3 coding DNA: TGTGCCAGCAGCAAAGGACAGGGGCTCTCTGGAAACACCATATATTTT. The encoded protein is CASSKGQGLSGNTIYF.

This clone was observed a single time. V usage is TRBV19 and J usage is TRBJ1-1; D unresolved. The CDR3 has 14 residues. Germline CDR1 is LNHDA and CDR2 is SQIVND (reference sequence). Trimming shortened V by 1 base and J by 12 bases, and 18 bases separated the two germline ends. CDR3 region: CASSIGAAAKSPFF. CDR3 coding DNA: TGTGCCAGTAGTATAGGGGCAGCCGCGAAATCTCCTTTCTTT.

The chain uses TRBV5-1 and TRBJ2-7; 8 bases are a match to TRBD2. This CDR3 is 14 amino acids long. The V segment lost 3 bases and the J segment 0 bases; nucleotides outside the gene matches: 2. The germline gives CDR1 SGHRS, CDR2 YFSETQ. The CDR3 DNA reads TGCGCCAGCAGCTCCGGGACTAGCTCCTACGAGCAGTACTTC. Translation: CASSSGTSSYEQYF.

The chain links TRBV30 to TRBJ2-1; a weak D match, TRBD2 (5 bases). The germline gives CDR1 GTSNPN, CDR2 SVGIG (reference sequence). The length of the CDR3 is 15 residues. The ends were cut back, 3 bases at V and 3 bases at J, with 15 bases in the middle. Here the CDR3 DNA reads TGTGCCTGGAGCAAGACTACCTCTAACTACAATGAGCAGTTCTTC. Translating it yields CAWSKTTSNYNEQFF.

The chain is built from TRBV28 and TRBJ2-7; D may be TRBD2 (5 bases). The ends were cut back, 6 bases at V and 5 bases at J, with 14 bases in the middle. Germline CDR1 is MDHEN and CDR2 is SYDVKM. CDR3 length equals 13 residues. CDR3 amino acids: CASSPGGHHEQYF. CDR3 sequence (DNA): TGTGCCAGCAGCCCCGGCGGGCATCACGAGCAGTACTTC.

This chain uses TRBV18 with TRBJ1-1; 7 positions agree with TRBD1. CDR3 length: 19 residues. The germline V gene encodes CDR1 KGHSH and CDR2 LQKENI. Germline trimming cut 2 bases from V and 0 bases from J; bases unmatched to any gene: 15. The CDR3 DNA reads TGTGCCAGCTCACCAGGGGGTTGGGACAGTCTTGCAATGAACACTGAAGCTTTCTTT. Protein sequence: CASSPGGWDSLAMNTEAFF.

As for this clone: This same CDR3 is encoded by further DNA sequences in the sample. The chain combines TRBV5-1 with TRBJ2-5; 8 bases align to TRBD2. This CDR3 contains 13 residues. In germline, CDR1 is SGHRS, CDR2 YFSETQ. The trim removed 3 bases at V and 5 bases at J, leaving 3 bases unmatched. As DNA, the CDR3 is TGCGCCAGCAGCTCCCGGGAGGGGGAGACCCAGTACTTC. It encodes CASSSREGETQYF.

This clone was found once. The V call is TRBV6-5, the J call TRBJ2-1; TRBD2 agrees at 8 bases. This CDR3 contains 15 residues. Trimming took 6 bases from V and 0 from J; bases not matched to a gene: 4. CDR1 and CDR2 (germline): MNHEY, SVGAGI. The CDR3 protein is CASRRSGSSYNEQFF. The CDR3 coding sequence is TGTGCCAGCAGAAGGAGCGGGAGCTCCTACAATGAGCAGTTCTTC.